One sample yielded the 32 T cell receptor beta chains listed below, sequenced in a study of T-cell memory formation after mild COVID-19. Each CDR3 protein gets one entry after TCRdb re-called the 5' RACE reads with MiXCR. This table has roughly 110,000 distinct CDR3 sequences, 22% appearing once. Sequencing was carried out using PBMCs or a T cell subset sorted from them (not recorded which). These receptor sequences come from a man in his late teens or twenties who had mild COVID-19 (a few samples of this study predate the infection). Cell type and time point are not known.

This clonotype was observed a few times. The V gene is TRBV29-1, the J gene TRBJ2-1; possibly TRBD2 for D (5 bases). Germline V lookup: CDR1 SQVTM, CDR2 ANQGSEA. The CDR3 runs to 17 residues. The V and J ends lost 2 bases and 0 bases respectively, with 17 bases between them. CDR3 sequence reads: CSVEPVAPRSSYNEQFF. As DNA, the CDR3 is TGCAGCGTTGAACCAGTAGCGCCGAGAAGCTCCTACAATGAGCAGTTCTTC.

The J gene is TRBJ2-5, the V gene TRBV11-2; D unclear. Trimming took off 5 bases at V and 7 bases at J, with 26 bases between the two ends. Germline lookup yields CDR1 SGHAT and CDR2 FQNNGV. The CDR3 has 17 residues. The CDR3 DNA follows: TGTGCCAGCAGCCCCAACAGTGTTGGGCAGGCCCTAGGGACCCAGTACTTC. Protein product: CASSPNSVGQALGTQYF.

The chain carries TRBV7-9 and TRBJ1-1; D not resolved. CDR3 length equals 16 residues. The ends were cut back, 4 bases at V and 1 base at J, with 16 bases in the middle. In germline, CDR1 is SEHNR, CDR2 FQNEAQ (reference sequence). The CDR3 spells CASSSHRPKGNTEAFF. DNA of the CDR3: TGTGCCAGCAGCTCCCACAGACCGAAAGGGAACACTGAAGCTTTCTTT.

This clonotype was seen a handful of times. In DNA form, the CDR3 reads TGCGCCAGCAGCTGGAGGGCACCCGACACCGGGGAGCTGTTTTTT. Translated: CASSWRAPDTGELFF. The chain links TRBV5-1 to TRBJ2-2, with D maybe TRBD2 (6 bases). There are 15 residues in the CDR3. V was trimmed by 3 bases and J by 3 bases, leaving 12 bases between them. CDR1 is SGHRS and CDR2 is YFSETQ in the germline V gene.

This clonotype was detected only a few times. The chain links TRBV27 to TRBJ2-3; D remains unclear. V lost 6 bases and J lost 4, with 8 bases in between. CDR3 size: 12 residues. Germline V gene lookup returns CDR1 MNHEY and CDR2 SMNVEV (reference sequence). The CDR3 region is CASSSQPDTQYF. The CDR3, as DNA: TGTGCCAGCAGCTCCCAGCCAGATACGCAGTATTTT.

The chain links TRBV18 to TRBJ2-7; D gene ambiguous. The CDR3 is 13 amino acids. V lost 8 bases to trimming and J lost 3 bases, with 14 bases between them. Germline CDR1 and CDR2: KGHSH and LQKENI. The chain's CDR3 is CASQLAADYEQYF. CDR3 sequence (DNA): TGTGCCAGCCAACTGGCCGCGGACTACGAGCAGTACTTC.

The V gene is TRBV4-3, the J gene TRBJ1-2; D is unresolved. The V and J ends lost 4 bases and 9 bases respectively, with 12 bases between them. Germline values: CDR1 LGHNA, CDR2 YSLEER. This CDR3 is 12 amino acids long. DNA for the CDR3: TGCGCCAGCAGCCCGGGCGGACGAAGCTACACCTTC. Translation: CASSPGGRSYTF.

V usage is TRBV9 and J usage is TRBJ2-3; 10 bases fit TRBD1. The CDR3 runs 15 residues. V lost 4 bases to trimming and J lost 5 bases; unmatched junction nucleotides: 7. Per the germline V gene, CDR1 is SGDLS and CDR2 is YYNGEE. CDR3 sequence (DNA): TGTGCCAGCAGCCCGTGGGGGACAGGGGAAGATACGCAGTATTTT. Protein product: CASSPWGTGEDTQYF.

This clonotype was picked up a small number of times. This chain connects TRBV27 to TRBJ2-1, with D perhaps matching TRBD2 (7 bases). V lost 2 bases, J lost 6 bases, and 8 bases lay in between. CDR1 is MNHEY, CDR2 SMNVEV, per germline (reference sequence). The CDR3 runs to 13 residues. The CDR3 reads CASSLRGANEQFF. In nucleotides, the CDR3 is TGTGCCAGCAGTTTACGGGGGGCCAATGAGCAGTTCTTC.

The DNA of the CDR3 is TGTGCCAGCAGCGCACCAACAGGGATTAATTCACCCCTCCACTTT. Its translation is CASSAPTGINSPLHF. V usage is TRBV11-2 and J usage is TRBJ1-6; the D gene is possibly TRBD1 (6 bases). This CDR3 region has 15 residues. Trimming shortened V by 5 bases and J by 6 bases, and 14 bases separated the two germline ends. The V gene's germline CDR1 is SGHAT and CDR2 FQNNGV.

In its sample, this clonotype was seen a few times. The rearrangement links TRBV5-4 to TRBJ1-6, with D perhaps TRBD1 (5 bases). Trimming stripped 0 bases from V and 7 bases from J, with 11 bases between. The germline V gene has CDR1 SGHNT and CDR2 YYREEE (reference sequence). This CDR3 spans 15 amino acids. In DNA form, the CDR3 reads TGTGCCAGCAGCTTGGGTCAGGGAGGGAATTCACCCCTCCACTTT. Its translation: CASSLGQGGNSPLHF.

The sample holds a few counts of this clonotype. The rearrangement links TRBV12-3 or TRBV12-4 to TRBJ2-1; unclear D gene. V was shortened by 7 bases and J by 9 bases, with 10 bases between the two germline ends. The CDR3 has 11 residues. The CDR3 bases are TGTGCCAGCACAAGTATGGGTGAGCAGTTCTTC. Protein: CASTSMGEQFF.

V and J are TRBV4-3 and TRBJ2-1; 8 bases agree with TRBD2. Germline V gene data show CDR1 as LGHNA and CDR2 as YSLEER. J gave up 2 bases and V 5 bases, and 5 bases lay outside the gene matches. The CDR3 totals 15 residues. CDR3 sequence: CASSDRGGTYNEQFF. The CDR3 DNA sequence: TGCGCCAGCAGCGACCGCGGGGGGACCTACAATGAGCAGTTCTTC.

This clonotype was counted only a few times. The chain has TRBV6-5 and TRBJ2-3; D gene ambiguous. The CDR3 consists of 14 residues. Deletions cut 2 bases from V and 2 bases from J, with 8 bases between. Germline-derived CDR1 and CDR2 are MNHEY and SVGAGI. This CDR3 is CASSYGPITDTQYF. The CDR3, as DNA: TGTGCCAGCAGTTACGGGCCGATCACAGATACGCAGTATTTT.

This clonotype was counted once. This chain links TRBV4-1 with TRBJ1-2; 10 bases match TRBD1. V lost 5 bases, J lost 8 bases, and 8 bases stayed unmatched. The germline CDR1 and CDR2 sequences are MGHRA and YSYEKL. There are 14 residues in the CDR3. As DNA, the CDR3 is TGCGCCAGCAGCAGGACAGGGGGGGATGGCGGCTACACCTTC. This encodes CASSRTGGDGGYTF.

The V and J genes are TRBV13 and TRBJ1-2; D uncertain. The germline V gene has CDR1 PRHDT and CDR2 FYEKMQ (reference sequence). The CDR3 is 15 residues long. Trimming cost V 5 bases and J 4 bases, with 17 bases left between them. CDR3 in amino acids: CASSQFPGFSYGYTF. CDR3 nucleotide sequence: TGTGCCAGCAGCCAATTTCCAGGTTTTAGCTATGGCTACACCTTC.

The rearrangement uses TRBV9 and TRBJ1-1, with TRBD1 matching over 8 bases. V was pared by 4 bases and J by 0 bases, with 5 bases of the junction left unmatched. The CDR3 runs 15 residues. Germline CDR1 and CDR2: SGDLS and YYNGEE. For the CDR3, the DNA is TGTGCCAGCAGCACCCGGGACAGGCTGAACACTGAAGCTTTCTTT. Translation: CASSTRDRLNTEAFF.

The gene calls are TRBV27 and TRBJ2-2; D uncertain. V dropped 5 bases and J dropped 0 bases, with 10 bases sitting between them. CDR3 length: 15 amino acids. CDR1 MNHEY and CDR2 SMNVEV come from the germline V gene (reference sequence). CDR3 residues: CASSPLSANTGELFF. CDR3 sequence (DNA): TGTGCCAGCAGTCCCTTATCAGCGAACACCGGGGAGCTGTTTTTT.

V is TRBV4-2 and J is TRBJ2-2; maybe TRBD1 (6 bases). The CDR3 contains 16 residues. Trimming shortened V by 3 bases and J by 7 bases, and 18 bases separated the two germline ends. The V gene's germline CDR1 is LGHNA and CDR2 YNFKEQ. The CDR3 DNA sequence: TGTGCCAGCAGCCACGGGACATGGGGCGAGGTCGGGGAGCTGTTTTTT. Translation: CASSHGTWGEVGELFF.

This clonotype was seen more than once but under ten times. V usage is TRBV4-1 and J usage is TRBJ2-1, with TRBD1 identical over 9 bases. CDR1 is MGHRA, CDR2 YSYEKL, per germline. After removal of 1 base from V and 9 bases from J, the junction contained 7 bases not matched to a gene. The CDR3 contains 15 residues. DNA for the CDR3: TGCGCCAGCAGCCAAGCGGGACAGGGCTATACTGAGCAGTTCTTC. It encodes CASSQAGQGYTEQFF.

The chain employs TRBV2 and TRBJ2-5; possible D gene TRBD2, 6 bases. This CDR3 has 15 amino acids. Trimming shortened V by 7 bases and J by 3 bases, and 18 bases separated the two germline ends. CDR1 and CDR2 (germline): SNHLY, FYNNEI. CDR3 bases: TGTGCCAGCACCCAGCCTGGGACGGGAGAAGAGACCCAGTACTTC. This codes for CASTQPGTGEETQYF.

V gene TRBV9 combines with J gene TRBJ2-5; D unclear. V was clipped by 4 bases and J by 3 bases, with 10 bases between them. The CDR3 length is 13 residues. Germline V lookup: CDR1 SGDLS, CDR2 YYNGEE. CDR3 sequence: CASSLDPKETQYF. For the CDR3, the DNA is TGTGCCAGCAGCTTAGACCCTAAAGAGACCCAGTACTTC.

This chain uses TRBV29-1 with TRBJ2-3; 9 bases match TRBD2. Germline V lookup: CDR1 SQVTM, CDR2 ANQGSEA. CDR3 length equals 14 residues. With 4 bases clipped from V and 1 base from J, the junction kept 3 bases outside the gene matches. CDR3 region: CSVVASGGTDTQYF. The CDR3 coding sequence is TGCAGCGTTGTCGCTAGCGGGGGCACAGATACGCAGTATTTT.

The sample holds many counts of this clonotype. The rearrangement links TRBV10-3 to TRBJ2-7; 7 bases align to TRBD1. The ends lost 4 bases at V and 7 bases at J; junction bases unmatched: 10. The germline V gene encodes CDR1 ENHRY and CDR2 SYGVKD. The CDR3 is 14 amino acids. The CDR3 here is CAISGRGGSGEQYF. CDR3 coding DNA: TGTGCCATCAGTGGAAGAGGGGGCAGTGGAGAGCAGTACTTC.

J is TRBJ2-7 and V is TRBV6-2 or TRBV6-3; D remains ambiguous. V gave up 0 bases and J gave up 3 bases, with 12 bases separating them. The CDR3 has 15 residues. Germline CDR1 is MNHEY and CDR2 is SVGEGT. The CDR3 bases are TGTGCCAGCAGTTACTCGTCCACCTCCGGCTACGAGCAGTACGTC. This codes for CASSYSSTSGYEQYV.

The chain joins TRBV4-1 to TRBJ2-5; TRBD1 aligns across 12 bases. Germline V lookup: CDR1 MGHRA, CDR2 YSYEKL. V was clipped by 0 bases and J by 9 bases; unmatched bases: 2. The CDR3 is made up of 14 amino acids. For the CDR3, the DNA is TGCGCCAGCAGCCAAGAATGGGACAGGGGGCCCCAGTACTTC. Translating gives CASSQEWDRGPQYF.

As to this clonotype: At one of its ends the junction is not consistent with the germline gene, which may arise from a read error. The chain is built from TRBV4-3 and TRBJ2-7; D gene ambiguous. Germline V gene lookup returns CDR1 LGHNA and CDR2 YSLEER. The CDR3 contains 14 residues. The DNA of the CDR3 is TGCGCCAGCAGCCAAGGGATCACGTCCTCCGAGCAGTACTTC. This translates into CASSQGITSSEQYF.

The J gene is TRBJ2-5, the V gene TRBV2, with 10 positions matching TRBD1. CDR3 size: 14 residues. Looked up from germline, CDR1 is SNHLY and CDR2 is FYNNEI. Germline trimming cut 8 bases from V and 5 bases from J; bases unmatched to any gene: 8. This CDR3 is CASPGTGARETQYF. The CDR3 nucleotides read TGTGCCAGCCCCGGGACAGGGGCAAGGGAGACCCAGTACTTC.

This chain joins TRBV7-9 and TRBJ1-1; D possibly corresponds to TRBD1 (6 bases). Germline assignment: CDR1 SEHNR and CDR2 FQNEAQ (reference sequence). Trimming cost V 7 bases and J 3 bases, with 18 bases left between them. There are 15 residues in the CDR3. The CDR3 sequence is CASTTPGDGHTEAFF. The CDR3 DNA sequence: TGTGCCAGCACTACTCCAGGGGACGGCCACACTGAAGCTTTCTTT.

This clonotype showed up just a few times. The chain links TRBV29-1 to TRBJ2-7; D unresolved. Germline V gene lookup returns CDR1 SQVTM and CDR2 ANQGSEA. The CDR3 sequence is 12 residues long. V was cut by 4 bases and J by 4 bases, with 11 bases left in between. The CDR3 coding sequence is TGCAGCGTTGCCCAAGAGGCGTACGAGCAGTACTTC. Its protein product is CSVAQEAYEQYF.

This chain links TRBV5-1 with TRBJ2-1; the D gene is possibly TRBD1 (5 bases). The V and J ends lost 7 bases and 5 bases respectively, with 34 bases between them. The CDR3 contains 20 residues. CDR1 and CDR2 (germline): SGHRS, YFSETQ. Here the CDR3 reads CASPGFGATDTRLTDNEQFF. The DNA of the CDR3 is TGCGCCAGCCCCGGTTTTGGGGCAACGGACACGAGGCTTACAGACAATGAGCAGTTCTTC.

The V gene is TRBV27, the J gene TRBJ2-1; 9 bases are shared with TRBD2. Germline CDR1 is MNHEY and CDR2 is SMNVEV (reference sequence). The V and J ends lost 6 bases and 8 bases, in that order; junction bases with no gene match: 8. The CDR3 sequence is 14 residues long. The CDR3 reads CASSVVAGGYEQFF. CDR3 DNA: TGTGCCAGCAGCGTCGTGGCGGGGGGGTATGAGCAGTTCTTC.